The clone carrying this TCR beta chain was counted ten times or more. The sample belongs to a study of T-cell reconstitution after alpha-beta-depleted transplantation in children. The TCRbeta library was prepared with unique molecular identifiers. Each CDR3 protein gets one entry after TCRdb re-called the PCR reads with MiXCR. The sample includes roughly 610,000 distinct CDR3 sequences, roughly 10% of them seen just once. The CDR3 spans 17 residues. Germline loops: CDR1 SGHVS, CDR2 FQNEAQ. V lost 5 bases, J lost 5 bases, and 12 bases stayed unmatched. The sample was PBMCs from the stem cell graft donor, taken from the stem cell graft. The sequence derives from a human donor who donated a stem cell graft to a child with acute myeloid leukemia. The chain recombines TRBV7-8 with TRBJ2-2, with 9 bases lining up with TRBD1. This CDR3 is CASSPRLGTGRTGELFF. The CDR3 DNA is TGTGCCAGCAGCCCCCGGCTGGGGACAGGGCGGACCGGGGAGCTGTTTTTT. Full variable domain (missing parts from reference TRBV7-8 and TRBJ2-2): GAGVSQSPRYKVAKRGQDVALRCDPISGHVSLFWYQQALGQGPEFLTYFQNEAQLDKSGLPSDRFFAERPEGSVSTLKIQRTQQEDSAVYLCASSPRLGTGRTGELFFGEGSRLTVL.